Given below is one T cell receptor beta chain in context. The antigen is unknown. The CDR3 extends over 15 amino acids. Germline values: CDR1 SGDLS, CDR2 YYNGEE. The V and J ends lost 0 bases and 5 bases respectively, with 14 bases between them. It was with 60 Vbeta and 13 Jbeta primers that the PCR ran. TCRdb's copy holds only in-frame clones and misses some; the assay was immunoSEQ multiplex PCR. The sample holds under 150,000 clones, over 75% seen once. This sample was included in a study of cytomegalovirus exposure and HLA in healthy donors. General study points: In all likelihood, a cluster of highly shared sequence variants was a sequencing artifact. A later look showed TCR association rates differing by HLA locus, highest for DRB1 and lowest for HLA-C. Most TCRs appeared rarely, but some public TCRs recurred in many donors. When the data were analyzed later, several of the most significant clusters appeared to be linked to common viral pathogens.

The sample comprised PBMCs. The chain links TRBV9 to TRBJ2-5, with D possibly matching TRBD2 (6 bases). The TCR originated in a woman aged 25 to 39 in good health and CMV-seronegative. This chain's CDR3 is CASSVDQGGEETQYF. The CDR3 bases are TGTGCCAGCAGCGTAGACCAGGGCGGGGAGGAGACCCAGTACTTC. Full variable domain (missing parts from reference TRBV9 and TRBJ2-5): DSGVTQTPKHLITATGQRVTLRCSPRSGDLSVYWYQQSLDQGLQFLIQYYNGEERAKGNILERFSAQQFPDLHSELNLSSLELGDSALYFCASSVDQGGEETQYFGPGTRLLVL.